These T cell receptor beta chains were read from a single sample in a study of blood T cell repertoires in COVID-19. Using immunoSEQ multiplex PCR, the repertoire was profiled, and TCRdb retains in-frame clones only, with some absent. The data hold about 310,000 clones, with more than 75% observed a single time. Sequenced: peripheral blood. The receptors shown here come from a man aged 50 to 59 with active or convalescent COVID-19. CDR3s include the opening cysteine and the closing phenylalanine or tryptophan. D genes are given only for firm matches. Rows may omit the clone size; those that give it use once, few, many or a size class.

>.|TRBV2|TRBJ1-5|.
TGTGCCAGCAGGGACACCCGGGGGGATCAGCCCCAGCATTTT
CASRDTRGDQPQHF
>.|TRBV5-1|TRBJ2-2|TRBD1
TGCGCCAGCAGCTTGGGGCCGGGACAGGGGACCGGGGAGCTGTTTTTT
CASSLGPGQGTGELFF
>.|TRBV5-8|TRBJ1-2|.
TGTGCCAGCAGCTTGTTCAGGTCCTCTAACTATGGCTACACCTTC
CASSLFRSSNYGYTF
>.|TRBV3-1/TRBV3-2|TRBJ1-2|.
TGTGCCAGCAGCCAAGCCCTCAGGGTTTTCGGCTACACCTTC
CASSQALRVFGYTF
>.|TRBV21-1|TRBJ2-7|.
TGTGCCAGCAGGACTGGCTGGGGGCACTACGAGCAGTACTTC
CASRTGWGHYEQYF
>.|TRBV6-5|TRBJ1-6|.
TGTGCCAGCAACATAAAACCGGGACAAGATATCCACTTT
CASNIKPGQDIHF
>.|TRBV28|TRBJ2-7|TRBD1
TGTGCCAGCAGCCTGGGACAGTTCTACGAGCAGTACTTC
CASSLGQFYEQYF
>.|TRBV7-2|TRBJ1-1|.
TGTGCCAGCAGCTTAGCGACGTCAGAGGGTACTTTCTTT
CASSLATSEGTFF
>.|TRBV7-2|TRBJ2-1|.
TGTGCCAGCAGCTTATCGGATGAGCAGTTCTTC
CASSLSDEQFF
>.|TRBV7-8|TRBJ2-5|TRBD1
TGTGCCAGCAGCTCCCCAGACAGGGGTTTGGAGACCCAGTACTTC
CASSSPDRGLETQYF
>few|TRBV6-2/TRBV6-3|TRBJ2-4|.
TGTGCCAGCAGTTACTCCGGACTGGAACACAAAAACATTCAGTACTTC
CASSYSGLEHKNIQYF
>.|TRBV30|TRBJ1-6|.
TGTGCAGCCAGGGTCTATAATTCACCCCTCCACTTT
CAARVYNSPLHF
>.|TRBV2|TRBJ1-1|TRBD1
TGTGCCAGCATTGGACAGGGGAACACTGAAGCTTTCTTT
CASIGQGNTEAFF
>.|TRBV7-9|TRBJ1-1|.
TGTGCCAGCAGCACCAGAGGGATGAACACTGAAGCTTTCTTT
CASSTRGMNTEAFF
>.|TRBV4-3|TRBJ2-5|.
TGCGCCAGCAGCCGGACTTTGGGCCTAGAGGAGACCCAGTACTTC
CASSRTLGLEETQYF
>.|TRBV6-4|TRBJ2-5|TRBD2
TGTGCCAGCAGTGGGACTAGTCGGTTTGAGGAGACCCAGTACTTC
CASSGTSRFEETQYF
>.|TRBV6-5|TRBJ2-7|.
TGTGCCAGCAGTTACTCGGGGAGAATCTACGAGCAGTACTTC
CASSYSGRIYEQYF
>.|TRBV6-6|TRBJ2-7|.
TGTGCCAGCAGTCGCCTAAAGGGGTTAAAAGGGAACTGTTACGAGCAGTACTTC
CASSRLKGLKGNCYEQYF
>.|TRBV7-2|TRBJ1-4|.
TGTGCCAGCAGCCTAAGACAGTCTCTAGGGGAAAAACTGTTTTTT
CASSLRQSLGEKLFF
>.|TRBV6-5|TRBJ1-1|TRBD1
TGTGCCAGCAGCGGGACAGGGGACGTTAGAGCTTTCTTT
CASSGTGDVRAFF
>.|TRBV6-5|TRBJ1-3|.
TGTGCCAGCAGCAGACAGAGCTTCTCTGGAAACACCATATATTTT
CASSRQSFSGNTIYF
>.|TRBV5-6|TRBJ2-7|TRBD2
TGTGCCAGCAGCTTGGCCCTAGCGGAATCCTACGAGCAGTACTTC
CASSLALAESYEQYF
>.|TRBV4-3|TRBJ2-7|.
TGCGCCAGCAGCCAAGATACGGAGACCTACGAGCAGTACTTC
CASSQDTETYEQYF
>.|TRBV6-5|TRBJ1-2|TRBD1
TGTGCCAGCAGTTACGTGGACAGGGGGGGTGGAGGCTACACCTTC
CASSYVDRGGGGYTF
>.|TRBV3-1/TRBV3-2|TRBJ1-4|.
TGTGCCAGCAGCCAAGGAGTCAGGGGATTGTTTTTT
CASSQGVRGLFF
>.|TRBV9|TRBJ2-7|TRBD1
TGTGCCAGCAGCGTGGCAGGGGGCCCCTCCTACGAGCAGTACTTC
CASSVAGGPSYEQYF